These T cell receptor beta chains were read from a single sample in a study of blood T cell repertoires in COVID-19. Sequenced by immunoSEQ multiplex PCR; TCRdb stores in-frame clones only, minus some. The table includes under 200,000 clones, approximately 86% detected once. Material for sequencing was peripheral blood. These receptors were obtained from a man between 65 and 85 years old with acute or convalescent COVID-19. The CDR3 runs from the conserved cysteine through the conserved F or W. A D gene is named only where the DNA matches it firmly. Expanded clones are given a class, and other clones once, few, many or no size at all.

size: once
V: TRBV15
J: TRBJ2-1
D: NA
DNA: TGTGCCACCAGCAGAGCACCGGGACAACGCACGAGTGAGCAGTTCTTC
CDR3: CATSRAPGQRTSEQFF

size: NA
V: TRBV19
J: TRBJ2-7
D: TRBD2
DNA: TGTGCCAGTAGTGATCTAGCGGCGGGGCCCTACGAGCAGTACTTC
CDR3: CASSDLAAGPYEQYF

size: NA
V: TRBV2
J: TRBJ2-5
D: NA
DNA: TGTGCCAGCAGTCCTGAGGGGGGGAAAGAGACCCAGTACTTC
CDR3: CASSPEGGKETQYF

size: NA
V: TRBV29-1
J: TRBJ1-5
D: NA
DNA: TGCAGCGTAGAAGGCAGGAACGGGGTGGCCCAGCATTTT
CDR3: CSVEGRNGVAQHF

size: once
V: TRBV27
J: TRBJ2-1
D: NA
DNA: TGTGCCAGCAGTTTATATCTCGGGGTCGAGGGCCGCAATGAGCAGTTCTTC
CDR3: CASSLYLGVEGRNEQFF

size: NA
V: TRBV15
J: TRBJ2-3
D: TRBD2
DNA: TGTGCCACCAGCAGAGCTGTAGCGGGAGTTGGAGATACGCAGTATTTT
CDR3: CATSRAVAGVGDTQYF

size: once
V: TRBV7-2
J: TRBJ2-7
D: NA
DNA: TGTGCCAGCAGCCCGACAGGTTTCTCCTACGAGCAGTACTTC
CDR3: CASSPTGFSYEQYF

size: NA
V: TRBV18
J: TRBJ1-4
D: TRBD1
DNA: TGTGCCAGCTCAGCTCAGGGGGCGGCTAATGAAAAACTGTTTTTT
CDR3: CASSAQGAANEKLFF

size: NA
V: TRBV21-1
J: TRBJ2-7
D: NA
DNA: TGTGCCAGCAGCCTTCTTAAACTAGCGATCTACGAGCAGTACTTC
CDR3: CASSLLKLAIYEQYF

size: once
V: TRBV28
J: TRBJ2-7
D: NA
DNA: TGTGCCAGCAGTTTGAATAGTTTTGGGGACATCTCCTACGAGCAGTACTTC
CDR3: CASSLNSFGDISYEQYF

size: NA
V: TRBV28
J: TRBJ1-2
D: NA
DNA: TGTGCCAGCAGACCTCTGGGAGTCTTTTATGGCTACACCTTC
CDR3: CASRPLGVFYGYTF

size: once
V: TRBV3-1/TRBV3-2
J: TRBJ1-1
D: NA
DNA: TGTGCCAGCACCCAGGGCAGGGGTCCCACTGAAGCTTTCTTT
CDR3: CASTQGRGPTEAFF

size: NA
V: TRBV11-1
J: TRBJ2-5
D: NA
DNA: TGTGCCAGCAAGGAACAGGGTCTGTCAGAGACCCAGTACTTC
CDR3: CASKEQGLSETQYF

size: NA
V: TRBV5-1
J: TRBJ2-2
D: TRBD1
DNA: TGCGCCAGCAGCTGGACAGGCCCTCGAGCCGGGGAGCTGTTTTTT
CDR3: CASSWTGPRAGELFF

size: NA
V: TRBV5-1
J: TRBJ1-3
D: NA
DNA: TGCGCCAGCAGCCAGGACAGCTCTGGAAACACCATATATTTT
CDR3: CASSQDSSGNTIYF

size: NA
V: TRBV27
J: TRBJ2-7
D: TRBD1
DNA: TGTGCCAGCAGTACTTGGACAGGGTCGTTTCTTTCCGAGCAGTACTTC
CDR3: CASSTWTGSFLSEQYF

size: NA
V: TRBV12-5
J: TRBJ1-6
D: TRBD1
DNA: TGTGCTAGTGGTTTGTCTACCCGGGACAGAAATAATTCACCCCTCCACTTT
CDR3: CASGLSTRDRNNSPLHF

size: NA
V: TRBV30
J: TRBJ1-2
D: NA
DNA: TGTGCCTGGAGTGTACTAGATTTGAGTGGCTACACCTTC
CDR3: CAWSVLDLSGYTF

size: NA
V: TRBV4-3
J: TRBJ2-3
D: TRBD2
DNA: TGCGCCAGCAGCCAAGATAAGCGGGGGACAGATACGCAGTATTTT
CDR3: CASSQDKRGTDTQYF

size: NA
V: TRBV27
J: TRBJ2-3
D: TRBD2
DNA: TGTGCCAGCAGTGCCCTTGGGATAGGCGGGAGATCTGATACGCAGTATTTT
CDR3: CASSALGIGGRSDTQYF

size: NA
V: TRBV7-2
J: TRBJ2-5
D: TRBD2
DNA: TGTGCCAGCAGCTTGGGGGGGTCGGGGGAGACCCAGTACTTC
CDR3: CASSLGGSGETQYF

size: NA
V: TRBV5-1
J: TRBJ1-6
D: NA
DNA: TGCGCCAGCAGCTTGTTTCCGGGAAATTCACCCCTCCACTTT
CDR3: CASSLFPGNSPLHF

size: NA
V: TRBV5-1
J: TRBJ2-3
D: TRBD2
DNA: TGCGCCAGCAGCTTGTATAGCGGGGGCCCGAATACGCAGTATTTT
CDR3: CASSLYSGGPNTQYF

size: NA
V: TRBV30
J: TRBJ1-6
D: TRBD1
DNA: TGTGCCTGGAGTGTACGGGGACAGGGGGATTCACCCCTCCACTTT
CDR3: CAWSVRGQGDSPLHF

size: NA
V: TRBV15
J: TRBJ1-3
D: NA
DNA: TGTGCCACCAGCAGAGTGGAGAGCCACTCTGGAAACACCATATATTTT
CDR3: CATSRVESHSGNTIYF

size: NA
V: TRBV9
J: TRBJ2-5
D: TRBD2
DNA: TGTGCCAGCAGCGATAATAGCGGGGGAGAGACCCAGTACTTC
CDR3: CASSDNSGGETQYF

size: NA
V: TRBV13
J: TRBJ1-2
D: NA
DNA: TGTGCCAGCAGCTTAGGACACCTACGGGATGGCTACACCTTC
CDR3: CASSLGHLRDGYTF

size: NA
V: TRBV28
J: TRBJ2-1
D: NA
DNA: TGTGCCAGCAGTTTCGACTCGCGCTATGAGCAGTTCTTC
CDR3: CASSFDSRYEQFF

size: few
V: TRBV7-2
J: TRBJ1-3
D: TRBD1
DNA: TGTGCCAGCAGCTCGGGACAGGGGAAAGGAAACACCATATATTTT
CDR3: CASSSGQGKGNTIYF

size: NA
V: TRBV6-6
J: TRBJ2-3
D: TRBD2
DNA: TGTGCCAGCAGCCCCCCCGGGGGGGCATGGGATACGCAGTATTTT
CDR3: CASSPPGGAWDTQYF

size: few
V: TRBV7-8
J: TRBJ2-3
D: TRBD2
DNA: TGTGCCAGCAGCAAACGCGGGGGGGCCACAGATACGCAGTATTTT
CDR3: CASSKRGGATDTQYF

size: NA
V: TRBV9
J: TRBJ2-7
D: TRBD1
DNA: TGTGCCAGCAGCGAGGGGGCAGGGTCCTACGAGCAGTACTTC
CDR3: CASSEGAGSYEQYF

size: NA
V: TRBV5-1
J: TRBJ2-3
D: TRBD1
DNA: TGCGCCAGCACCAATTTATGGGGCAGGGGGAGCACAGATACGCAGTATTTT
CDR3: CASTNLWGRGSTDTQYF

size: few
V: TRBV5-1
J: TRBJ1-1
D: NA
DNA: TGCGCCAGCAGCTTGGGACAGGTAACTTTCTTT
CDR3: CASSLGQVTFF

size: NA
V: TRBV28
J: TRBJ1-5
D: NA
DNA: TGTGCCAGCTTCCAAATGGGGGGGAATCAGCCCCAGCATTTT
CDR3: CASFQMGGNQPQHF

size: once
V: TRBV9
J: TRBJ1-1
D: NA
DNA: TGTGCCAGCAGCGTACAGGGGAACACTGAAGCTTTCTTT
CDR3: CASSVQGNTEAFF

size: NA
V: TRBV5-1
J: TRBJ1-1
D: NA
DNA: TGCGCCAGCAGCCTCGACAGGAGGAACACTGAAGCTTTCTTT
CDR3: CASSLDRRNTEAFF

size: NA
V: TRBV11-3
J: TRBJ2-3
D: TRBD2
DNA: TGTGCCAGCAGCTTGCGACTGAGCGGGGGGGCCGTAGGTAGAGATACGCAGTATTTT
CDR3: CASSLRLSGGAVGRDTQYF

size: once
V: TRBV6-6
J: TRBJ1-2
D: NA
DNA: TGTGCCAGCAGTCCCGCCGGGGGACACTATGGCTACACCTTC
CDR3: CASSPAGGHYGYTF

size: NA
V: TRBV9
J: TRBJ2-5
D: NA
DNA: TGTGCCAGCAGCGTAGGGGTCGCAGGGGCCGGGGAGACCCAGTACTTC
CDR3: CASSVGVAGAGETQYF

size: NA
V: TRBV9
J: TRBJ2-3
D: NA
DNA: TGTGCCAGCAGCCCCACTACAGATACGCAGTATTTT
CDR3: CASSPTTDTQYF

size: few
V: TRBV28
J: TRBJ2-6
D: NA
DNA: TGTGCCAGCAGTGCAGGGTGGCCTGGGGCCAACGTCCTGACTTTC
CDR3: CASSAGWPGANVLTF

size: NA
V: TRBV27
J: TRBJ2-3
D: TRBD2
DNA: TGTGCCAGCAGTTCAGGACTAGCGGTCACAGATACGCAGTATTTT
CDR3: CASSSGLAVTDTQYF

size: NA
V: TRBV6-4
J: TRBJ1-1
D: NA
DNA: TGTGCCAGCAGTGACACCAGTCGGGGGACTGAAGCTTTCTTT
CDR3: CASSDTSRGTEAFF